The rows below give T cell receptor beta chains drawn from one sample of a study of cytomegalovirus exposure and HLA in healthy donors. Sequencing used immunoSEQ multiplex PCR; TCRdb keeps in-frame clones, though not all of them. The sample carries about 140,000 clones, approximately 57% recorded once. The specimen sequenced was PBMCs. These receptors came from a male donor in good health and CMV-seronegative. Each CDR3 is given with its conserved first and last residue. The D gene is left open where the match is weak.

cdr3_aa,v_call,j_call,d_call
CASSPQVQETQYF,TRBV5-1,TRBJ2-5,NA
CASSSPSGGSSYNEQFF,TRBV28,TRBJ2-1,TRBD2
CASSLEGRGRETQYF,TRBV5-1,TRBJ2-5,TRBD1
CASRDSLDRGRNTEAFF,TRBV6-4,TRBJ1-1,TRBD1
CATSRGWRGGHRGTGELFF,TRBV15,TRBJ2-2,TRBD2
CASSQVTTMNTEAFF,TRBV4-1,TRBJ1-1,NA
CASSVAPSVPPPEQFF,TRBV9,TRBJ2-1,NA
CASSRTGGTGELFF,TRBV25-1,TRBJ2-2,TRBD1
CASSLDRAPGNTIYF,TRBV7-8,TRBJ1-3,NA
CASSPQGSAGNTIYF,TRBV4-3,TRBJ1-3,NA
CASSRTEGYEQYF,TRBV7-9,TRBJ2-7,NA
CASGLVVWGGNSGNTIYF,TRBV12-5,TRBJ1-3,NA
CASSPIYGQKYYGYTF,TRBV18,TRBJ1-2,NA
CASSLDTNTQYF,TRBV7-2,TRBJ2-3,NA
CASTTGQKVHQPQHF,TRBV28,TRBJ1-5,NA
CASSQEGLARETQYF,TRBV4-3,TRBJ2-5,TRBD2
CASSRSGGFYEQYF,TRBV5-4,TRBJ2-7,TRBD2
CASSLGQNQETQYF,TRBV5-4,TRBJ2-5,NA
CASSTHRQGLGDEQFF,TRBV19,TRBJ2-1,TRBD1
CASSMRTVNPGEQYF,TRBV11-2,TRBJ2-7,NA
CASSPTTTNEKLFF,TRBV18,TRBJ1-4,NA
CASSPLSGGGVGTQYF,TRBV18,TRBJ2-3,TRBD2